This T cell receptor beta chain is from a study of OX40 agonist ivuxolimab in advanced cancers. About the study: The patients received agonistic anti-OX40 (CD134) antibody ivuxolimab. One hepatocellular carcinoma and a couple of cutaneous melanoma patients partially responded. General study points: CD8+ T cells were the subset that, on average, had more expanded clones than CD4+. Undetermined was the antigen specificity of the expanded peripheral T cells.

Sequencing used immunoSEQ multiplex PCR; TCRdb keeps in-frame clones, though not all of them. The table has just under 85,000 clones, roughly 80% seen once. Germline V gene data show CDR1 as SGHDN and CDR2 as FVKESK. After removal of 3 bases from V and 4 bases from J, the junction contained 4 bases not matched to a gene. The CDR3 totals 14 residues. As regards this clone: Its antigen remains unknown.

The rearrangement links TRBV14 to TRBJ1-1; 8 bases are a match to TRBD1. Source: CD4+ or CD8+ T cells sorted from blood, taken in a trial of the OX40 agonist ivuxolimab. The TCR was taken from an adult with an advanced solid tumor such as melanoma, head and neck, liver or kidney cancer. CDR3 sequence: CASSHGTGPTEAFF. The CDR3, as DNA: TGTGCCAGCAGCCATGGGACAGGTCCCACTGAAGCTTTCTTT.